The following is a T cell receptor beta chain sequence with its context. Its specificity is not known. This entry comes from a study of PD-L1 blockade in urothelial cancer. As for the study in general: Most patients, about 90% of the roughly 29, were males with bladder-origin cancer.

Time point specified: peripheral blood 6 weeks after treatment start. Only in-frame clones appear in the TCRdb table, and some are missing; sequencing was by immunoSEQ multiplex PCR. This repertoire shows some 75,000 clones, around 90% found once; its top ten account for 0.7% to 0.9%. V dropped 5 bases and J dropped 4 bases, with 6 bases sitting between them. Germline V lookup: CDR1 MNHEY, CDR2 SVGAGI. The CDR3 consists of 12 residues. Findings of the study overall: Below-median pretreatment blood TCR clonality was associated with improved progression-free and overall survival.

The clonotype originates from a woman older than 75 with urothelial cancer. The sequencing used PBMCs, collected around atezolizumab (anti-PD-L1) treatment. The chain joins TRBV6-5 to TRBJ2-1; D is perhaps TRBD1 (5 bases). CDR3 loop: CASSRGYNEQFF. As DNA, the CDR3 is TGTGCCAGCAGTAGGGGTTACAATGAGCAGTTCTTC.